This TCR beta chain originates from a study of blood T cell repertoires in COVID-19 (dated by TCRdb to 2020 to 2021). Context from the whole study: Collaborator samples came from the United States, Italy and Spain and covered acute and convalescent phases of COVID-19. The repertoires were released in a freely available public database meant as a resource for research on the immune response to SARS-CoV-2. Sample metadata almost always included a de-identified subject ID, COVID-19 status, age in years and sex. Subjects who had been exposed to COVID-19, were actively infected with it, or had recovered from it provided the deeply sampled blood TCRbeta repertoires that made up the dataset. The material from the prospective study consisted of cDNA or gDNA derived from T cells, B-cell-depleted T cells, or PBMCs. The samples were drawn from the first 160 participants of the ongoing ImmuneRACE study and from 950 to 1,500 subjects provided by 6 global collaborators. Where available, HLA class I and class II types were obtained from metadata supplied by the sample provider rather than from assay-based typing.

TCRbeta CDR3 regions were amplified from genomic DNA by means of the immunoSEQ Assay, a bias-controlled multiplex PCR. As for the original processing: Within the assay, amplification of reference gene primers was used to estimate how many nucleated cells each sample contained. To quantify the absolute abundance of each unique TCRbeta CDR3 rearrangement, sequence reads were collapsed and filtered. Productive Simpson clonality was computed per sample as the square root of Simpson's diversity index over productive rearrangements. In TCRdb, the immuneACCESS table is reduced to in-frame sequences with V and J assigned. These tables do not hold every clone; where another copy was compared, an unresolved V gene accounts for under half, and the others remain unexplained. V and J calls and clone size are as listed in that table; D and trimming were resolved from the DNA. The sample table records tens of thousands of clones; 85% to 95% of these occur just once. Jointly, the top ten make up under 7.5% of the sample.

About this clone: Its antigen remains unidentified. The input lacks base qualities; no much larger clone sits a single base away.

General findings and caveats noted by the study authors: Clinical and demographic metadata were provided uncurated, with the amount varying by source and participant.

Via the germline V gene, CDR1 is SGHRS and CDR2 YFSETQ. The CDR3 holds 15 amino acids from the cysteine to the phenylalanine. CDR3 DNA only is kept here, 45 bases in frame from base 1. V sheds 4 bases and J sheds 0 bases, leaving 12 bases between their ends. The collaborating institutions used their own protocols to collect whole blood in K2EDTA tubes. For TCRbeta analysis, collaborator samples were shipped as frozen whole blood, as isolated PBMCs, or as DNA extracted from either sample type. Recombination linked TRBV5-1 to TRBJ2-3; TRBD2 is a weak D gene call, 6 bases matching. Sequencing was carried out using peripheral blood. This TCR was recovered from a woman aged 55-69 years with active COVID-19. The CDR3 here reads CASSRDSISTDTQYF. The DNA sequence is as follows: TGCGCCAGCAGCCGGGACTCCATCAGCACAGATACGCAGTATTTT.